The clone carrying this TCR beta chain was recorded only once. These data originate in a study of blood T cell repertoires in COVID-19. Overall study context: Collection of acute and convalescent COVID-19 samples took place in the United States, Italy and Spain.

Per the original data handling: Amplification of reference gene primers provided the estimated nucleated cell counts. The data were produced by immunoSEQ multiplex PCR, yet TCRdb's version contains in-frame clones alone and is incomplete. D and trimming come from the DNA, and the V and J calls and clone size come from that table. This sample has approximately 120,000 clones, with roughly 83% found just once. Germline V gene sequence: CDR1 SQVTM, CDR2 ANQGSEA. With 5 bases clipped from V and 3 bases from J, the junction kept 1 base outside the gene matches. CDR3 size: 12 residues. The sequence came from a human donor in a cohort sampled during active COVID-19. This chain links TRBV29-1 with TRBJ2-5, with TRBD1 matching 9 bases. Sequencing was done on a sample of peripheral blood. The CDR3 region is CSVRTGEETQYF. Here the CDR3 DNA reads TGCAGCGTTCGGACAGGGGAAGAGACCCAGTACTTC. The variable domain in full, with the rest retrieved from reference TRBV29-1 and TRBJ2-5, is SAVISQKPSRDICQRGTSLTIQCQVDSQVTMMFWYRQQPGQSLTLIATANQGSEATYESGFVIDKFPISRPNLTFSTLTVSNMSPEDSSIYLCSVRTGEETQYFGPGTRLLVL.